These 17 T cell receptor beta chains were sequenced from one sample in a study of radiotherapy plus CTLA-4 blockade in lung cancer. The method was immunoSEQ multiplex PCR; TCRdb's version includes in-frame clones alone and lacks a portion of them. The sample consists of some 100,000 clones, about four fifths of them appearing once. Sample: peripheral blood, taken from a patient treated with radiotherapy plus ipilimumab. These receptors came from a human donor with non-small cell lung cancer that progressed on radiotherapy plus ipilimumab.

This chain connects TRBV11-3 to TRBJ2-2; tentatively, D is TRBD2 (5 bases). The CDR3 runs 13 residues. Germline V gene data show CDR1 as SGHNT and CDR2 as YENEEA. V was trimmed by 0 bases and J by 6 bases, leaving 5 bases between them. The CDR3 here is CASSLDGAGELFF. The CDR3 DNA is TGTGCCAGCAGCTTAGACGGGGCCGGGGAGCTGTTTTTT.

This chain connects TRBV18 to TRBJ2-7; no firm D call. The DNA matches TRBJ2-5 better at its end, which makes the J call doubtful. CDR3 length equals 13 residues. Germline values: CDR1 KGHSH, CDR2 LQKENI. The CDR3 reads CASSRDPAETQYF. The CDR3 DNA sequence: TGTGCCAGCTCACGTGATCCGGCTGAGACCCAGTACTTC.

The CDR3 loop is CASRDSEKLFF. The DNA for the CDR3 is TGTGCCAGCAGGGACAGTGAAAAACTGTTTTTT. The chain has TRBV6-5 and TRBJ1-4, with D possibly TRBD1 on 6 matching bases. Trimming removed 6 bases from V and 7 bases from J, with 6 bases in between. There are 11 residues in the CDR3. CDR1 and CDR2 from the germline V gene are MNHEY and SVGAGI.

This chain connects TRBV5-4 to TRBJ2-2; the D gene is possibly TRBD1 (6 bases). The ends were cut back, 1 base at V and 6 bases at J, with 13 bases in the middle. The CDR3 length is 15 residues. The germline V gene encodes CDR1 SGHNT and CDR2 YYREEE (reference sequence). In DNA form, the CDR3 reads TGTGCCAGCAGCTTGTTACAGGGTATAGCCGGGGAGCTGTTTTTT. Its protein is CASSLLQGIAGELFF.

The chain is built from TRBV15 and TRBJ2-7, with D possibly TRBD1 on 6 matching bases. CDR1 and CDR2 from the germline V gene are LNHNV and YYDKDF (reference sequence). The CDR3 sequence is 14 residues long. The ends were cut back, 0 bases at V and 3 bases at J, with 9 bases in the middle. CDR3 DNA: TGTGCCACCAGCAGAGAAGGGGGTGGCTACGAGCAGTACTTC. Protein product: CATSREGGGYEQYF.

In this sample, this clone turned up a few times. The chain uses TRBV4-1 and TRBJ1-2; D is unclear. The CDR3 is 15 amino acids. Looked up from germline, CDR1 is MGHRA and CDR2 is YSYEKL. V lost 0 bases, J lost 8 bases, and 16 bases lay in between. CDR3 DNA sequence: TGCGCCAGCAGCCAAGATTTTTCATCCGGTCGGGGCTACACCTTC. It yields the protein CASSQDFSSGRGYTF.

Here the CDR3 DNA reads TGTGCCAGCAGCGCGACAGGGGCGGGCACAGATACGCAGTATTTT. It yields the protein CASSATGAGTDTQYF. The V and J genes are TRBV7-3 and TRBJ2-3; 8 nucleotides agree with TRBD1. The trim removed 5 bases at V and 1 base at J, leaving 5 bases unmatched. The CDR3 runs 15 residues. Germline V lookup: CDR1 SGHTA, CDR2 FQGTGA.

The chain links TRBV5-1 to TRBJ2-1, with TRBD1 matching over 7 bases. The V gene end was trimmed by 2 bases and the J gene end by 0 bases; junction bases not matched to a gene: 5. CDR1 is SGHRS and CDR2 is YFSETQ in the germline V gene. The CDR3 covers 16 residues. The CDR3 spells CASSLMGQSSYNEQFF. CDR3 bases: TGCGCCAGCAGCTTAATGGGACAGAGCTCCTACAATGAGCAGTTCTTC.

The chain carries TRBV19 and TRBJ2-2, with 8 bases aligning to TRBD2. The CDR3 totals 18 residues. The V segment lost 0 bases and the J segment 4 bases; nucleotides outside the gene matches: 10. CDR1 is LNHDA and CDR2 is SQIVND in the germline V gene (reference sequence). The CDR3 bases are TGTGCCAGTAGTATAGATCACGATAGCGGGGCCCCCACCGGGGAGCTGTTTTTT. Protein sequence: CASSIDHDSGAPTGELFF.

This chain connects TRBV6-5 to TRBJ1-2; D not certain. The germline CDR1 and CDR2 sequences are MNHEY and SVGAGI. V lost 6 bases, J lost 1 base, and 9 bases lay in between. The CDR3 spans 13 residues. CDR3 coding DNA: TGTGCCAGCAGCCCCGGGGTTAACTATGGCTACACCTTC. It yields the protein CASSPGVNYGYTF.

The rearrangement links TRBV28 to TRBJ2-7; 9 bases fit TRBD1. Germline CDR1 reads MDHEN; CDR2 reads SYDVKM. The CDR3 sequence is 15 residues long. The trim removed 6 bases at V and 5 bases at J, leaving 11 bases unmatched. The CDR3 DNA reads TGTGCCAGCAGACCAAGTCGACAGGGGGGACACGAGCAGTACTTC. The encoded protein is CASRPSRQGGHEQYF.

The chain combines TRBV30 with TRBJ1-6; D is unclear. CDR3 length equals 14 residues. Trimming took off 3 bases at V and 8 bases at J, with 14 bases between the two ends. Germline V gene data show CDR1 as GTSNPN and CDR2 as SVGIG (reference sequence). As DNA, the CDR3 is TGTGCCTGGAGCCCCGGGAGGGAATATTCACCCCTCCACTTT. Its protein is CAWSPGREYSPLHF.

V is TRBV4-3 and J is TRBJ2-3; D gene ambiguous. The CDR3 has 13 residues. Germline CDR1 reads LGHNA; CDR2 reads YSLEER. Trimming left V 3 bases short and J 2 bases short, with 6 bases between. The CDR3 DNA reads as TGCGCCAGCAGCCAGGCGAACACAGATACGCAGTATTTT. This sequence encodes CASSQANTDTQYF.

The chain recombines TRBV5-6 with TRBJ1-2, with D unclear. Germline V gene sequence: CDR1 SGHDT, CDR2 YYEEEE. V was cut by 5 bases and J by 8 bases, with 10 bases left in between. The CDR3 totals 11 residues. CDR3 protein: CASRTAGGYTF. Here the CDR3 DNA reads TGTGCCAGCAGAACCGCCGGCGGCTACACCTTC. Variable domain in full (rest from reference TRBV5-6 and TRBJ1-2): DAGVTQSPTHLIKTRGQQVTLRCSPKSGHDTVSWYQQALGQGPQFIFQYYEEEERQRGNFPDRFSGHQFPNYSSELNVNALLLGDSALYLCASRTAGGYTFGSGTRLTVV.

This chain uses TRBV28 with TRBJ1-2, with 10 bases fitting TRBD1. V trimming: 3 bases; J trimming: 7 bases; junction bases outside the gene matches: 11. CDR3 length: 16 residues. From germline, CDR1 is MDHEN and CDR2 SYDVKM. Here the CDR3 reads CASSFSRGQGLPGYTF. CDR3 nucleotide sequence: TGTGCCAGCAGTTTTAGCCGGGGACAGGGGCTTCCTGGCTACACCTTC.

This chain connects TRBV30 to TRBJ1-5, with a possible D match to TRBD1 (5 bases). The V gene lost 2 bases and the J gene lost 4 bases, with 6 bases spanning the gap. Per germline, CDR1 GTSNPN and CDR2 SVGIG (reference sequence). The CDR3 has 12 amino acids. The CDR3 DNA sequence: TGTGCCTGGAGTCAGGGAAATCAGCCCCAGCATTTT. Translation: CAWSQGNQPQHF.

The chain links TRBV7-2 to TRBJ1-1, with D unresolved. The germline V gene has CDR1 SGHTA and CDR2 FQGNSA. The CDR3 is made up of 15 amino acids. The V gene lost 2 bases and the J gene lost 0 bases, with 10 bases spanning the gap. The CDR3 DNA reads TGTGCCAGCAGCTTACGTCCGGGGATGAACACTGAAGCTTTCTTT. Translating gives CASSLRPGMNTEAFF.